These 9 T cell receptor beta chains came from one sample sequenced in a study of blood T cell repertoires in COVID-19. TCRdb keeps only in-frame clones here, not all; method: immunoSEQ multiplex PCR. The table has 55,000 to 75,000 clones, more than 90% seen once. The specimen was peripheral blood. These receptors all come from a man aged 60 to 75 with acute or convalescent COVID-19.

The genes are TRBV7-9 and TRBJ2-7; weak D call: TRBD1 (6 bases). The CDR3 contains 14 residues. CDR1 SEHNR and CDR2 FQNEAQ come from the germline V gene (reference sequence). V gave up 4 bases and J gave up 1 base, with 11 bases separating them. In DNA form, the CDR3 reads TGTGCCAGCAGCTCAGGGGTGAAATCCTACGAGCAGTACTTC. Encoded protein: CASSSGVKSYEQYF.

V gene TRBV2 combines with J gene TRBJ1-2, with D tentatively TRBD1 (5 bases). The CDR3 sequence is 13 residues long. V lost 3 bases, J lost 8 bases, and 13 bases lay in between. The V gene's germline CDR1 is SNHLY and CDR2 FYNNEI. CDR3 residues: CASSDTGFGGYTF. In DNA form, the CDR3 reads TGTGCCAGCAGTGATACAGGATTTGGGGGCTACACCTTC.

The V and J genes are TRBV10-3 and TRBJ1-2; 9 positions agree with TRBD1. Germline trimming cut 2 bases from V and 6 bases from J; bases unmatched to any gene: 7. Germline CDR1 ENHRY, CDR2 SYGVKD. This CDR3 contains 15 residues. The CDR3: CAISETPGTGNGYTF. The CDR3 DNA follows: TGTGCCATCAGTGAGACCCCCGGGACAGGGAATGGCTACACCTTC.

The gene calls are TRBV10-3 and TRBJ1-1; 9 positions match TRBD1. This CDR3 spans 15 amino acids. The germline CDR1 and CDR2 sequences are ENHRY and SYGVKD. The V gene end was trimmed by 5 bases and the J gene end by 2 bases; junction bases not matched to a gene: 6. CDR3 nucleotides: TGTGCCATCAGTAATAAACAGGGGGCAAACACTGAAGCTTTCTTT. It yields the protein CAISNKQGANTEAFF.

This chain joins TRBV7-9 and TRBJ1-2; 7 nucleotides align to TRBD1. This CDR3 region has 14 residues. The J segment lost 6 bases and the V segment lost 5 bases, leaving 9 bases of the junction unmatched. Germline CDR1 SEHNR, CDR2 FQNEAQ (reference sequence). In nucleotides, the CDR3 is TGTGCCAGCAGCGGTCTTTCCGGGACAGATGGCTACACCTTC. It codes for CASSGLSGTDGYTF.

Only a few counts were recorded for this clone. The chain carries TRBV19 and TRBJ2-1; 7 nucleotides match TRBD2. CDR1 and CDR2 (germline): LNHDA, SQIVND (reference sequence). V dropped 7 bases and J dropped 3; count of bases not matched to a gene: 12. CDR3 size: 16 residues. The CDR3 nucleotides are TGTGCCAGTACCCTTCAGCGGGAATTGGGCTACAATGAGCAGTTCTTC. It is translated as CASTLQRELGYNEQFF.

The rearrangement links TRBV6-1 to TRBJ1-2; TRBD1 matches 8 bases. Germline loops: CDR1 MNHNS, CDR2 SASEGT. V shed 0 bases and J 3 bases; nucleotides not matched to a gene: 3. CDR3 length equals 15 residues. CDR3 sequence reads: CASSEAGTGYYGYTF. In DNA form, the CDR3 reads TGTGCCAGCAGTGAAGCCGGGACAGGCTACTATGGCTACACCTTC.

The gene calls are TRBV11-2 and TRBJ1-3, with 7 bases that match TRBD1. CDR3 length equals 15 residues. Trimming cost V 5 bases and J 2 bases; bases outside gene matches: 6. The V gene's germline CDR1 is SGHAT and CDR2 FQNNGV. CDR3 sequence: CASSAPTGTGNTIYF. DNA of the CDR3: TGTGCCAGCAGCGCTCCGACAGGGACTGGAAACACCATATATTTT.

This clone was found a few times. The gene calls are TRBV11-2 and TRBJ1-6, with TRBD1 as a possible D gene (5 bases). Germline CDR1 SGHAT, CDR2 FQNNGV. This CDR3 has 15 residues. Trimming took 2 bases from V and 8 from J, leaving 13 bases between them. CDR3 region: CASSLRIGVDSPLHF. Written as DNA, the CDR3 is TGTGCCAGCAGCTTAAGAATAGGGGTCGATTCACCCCTCCACTTT.